This TCR beta chain was sequenced in a study of long-term antiretroviral therapy in people with HIV. Study conclusions and caveats: Specimens of blood were obtained during about 2004 to 2017, possibly under older ART regimens. The data indicate that diversity increased after ART but remained below transplant donor controls. It was observed that HIV repertoires exhibited narrower CDR3 length ranges than controls.

A note on this clone: Its antigen is unidentified.

J lost 2 bases, V lost 3 bases, and 1 base had no gene match. The V gene's germline CDR1 is SGHAT and CDR2 FQDESV (reference sequence). This CDR3 has 15 amino acids. Version v3.0 of the immunoSEQ assay ran at survey level. Sequencing aimed at roughly 40,000-55,000 T-cell genomes per sample. Produced via immunoSEQ multiplex PCR; TCRdb's table is partial and in-frame only. The data show about 28,000 clones, about 95% seen once. This clonotype originated in a man aged 30-40 years with HIV. The sample was unsorted PBMCs, taken roughly 6.3 years after starting antiretroviral therapy. J is TRBJ2-3 and V is TRBV11-1; 11 nucleotides line up with TRBD2. This chain's CDR3 is CASSFSGGATDTQYF. The CDR3 DNA follows: TGTGCCAGCAGCTTTAGCGGGGGGGCCACAGATACGCAGTATTTT.